This T cell receptor beta chain was sequenced during a study of blood T cells in healthy people across ages. General study findings and limits: Fewer expanded clones and more diversity marked long-lived versus aged donors.

For the second PCR, which ran for about 7 to 11 cycles, a sample-barcoded 5' primer and a J-beta primer mix were used. TCRdb called the 5' RACE reads again in MiXCR, with one record for every CDR3 protein. The data hold more than 450,000 distinct CDR3 sequences, with about 28% observed a single time. In its sample, this clonotype was seen a few times. What it recognizes is unknown. Peripheral blood was drawn, 7.5 to 10 milliliters per donor. Per sample, at least 5.5 micrograms of total RNA were extracted. This CDR3 is 13 amino acids long. V lost 4 bases and J lost 5, with 12 bases in between. Germline-derived CDR1 and CDR2 are SGHRS and YFSETQ. The same specimen was also included in a second study, on T cells of mothers and their children. That study adds: Similar effects of thymic selection on TCR recombination output were recorded in related and unrelated pairs.

The source of this sequence is a boy younger than 10 in good health. Sequencing used blood. The chain carries TRBV5-1 and TRBJ2-5; TRBD1 might be the D (6 bases). CDR3 DNA: TGCGCCAGCAGCGAGCAGGGGCGCGAGACCCAGTACTTC. The encoded protein is CASSEQGRETQYF. Combining the CDR3 with reference TRBV5-1 and TRBJ2-5 gives the whole variable domain KAGVTQTPRYLIKTRGQQVTLSCSPISGHRSVSWYQQTPGQGLQFLFEYFSETQRNKGNFPGRFSGRQFSNSRSEMNVSTLELGDSALYLCASSEQGRETQYFGPGTRLLVL.